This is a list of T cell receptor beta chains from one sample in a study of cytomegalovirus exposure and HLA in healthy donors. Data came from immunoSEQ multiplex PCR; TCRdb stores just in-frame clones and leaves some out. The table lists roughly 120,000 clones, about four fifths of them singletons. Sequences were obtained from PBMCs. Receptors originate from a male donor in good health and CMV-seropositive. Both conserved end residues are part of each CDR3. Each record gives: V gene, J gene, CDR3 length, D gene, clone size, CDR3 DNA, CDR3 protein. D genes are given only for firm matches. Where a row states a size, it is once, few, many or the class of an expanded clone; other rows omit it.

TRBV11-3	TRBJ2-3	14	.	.	TGTGCCAGCAGCTTAGGCCGGAGCACAGATACGCAGTATTTT	CASSLGRSTDTQYF
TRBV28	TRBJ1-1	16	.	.	TGTGCCAGCAGTTCCCTTCCCAGCCCGGGGGACACTGAAGCTTTCTTT	CASSSLPSPGDTEAFF
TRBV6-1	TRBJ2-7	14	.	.	TGTGCCAGCAGTGGTCAGGGTTTGGGGTACGAGCAGTACTTC	CASSGQGLGYEQYF
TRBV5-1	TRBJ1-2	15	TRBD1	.	TGCGCCAGCAGCTTGGGAGGGACAGGGTTCTATGGCTACACCTTC	CASSLGGTGFYGYTF
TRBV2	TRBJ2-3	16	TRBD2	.	TGTGCCAGCAGCGACCCCTTAGCGGGGGGCACAGATACGCAGTATTTT	CASSDPLAGGTDTQYF
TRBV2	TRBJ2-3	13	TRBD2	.	TGTGCCAGGAATAGCGGGGGCACAGATACGCAGTATTTT	CARNSGGTDTQYF
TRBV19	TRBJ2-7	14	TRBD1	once	TGTGCCAGTAGTATAACAGGGGGGAAAGACGAGCAGTACTTC	CASSITGGKDEQYF
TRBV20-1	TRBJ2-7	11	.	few	TGCAGTGCTAGTGTCTCCTCCGAGCAGTACTTC	CSASVSSEQYF
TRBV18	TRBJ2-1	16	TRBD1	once	TGTGCCAGCTCACCACCCAGGGGGAATCACTACAATGAGCAGTTCTTC	CASSPPRGNHYNEQFF
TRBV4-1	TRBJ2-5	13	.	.	TGCGCCAGCAGCCAATGGCGCGGTGAGACCCAGTACTTC	CASSQWRGETQYF
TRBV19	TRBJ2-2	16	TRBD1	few	TGTGCCAGTAGTAGAACCGGGACAGCCGTCACCGGGGAGCTGTTTTTT	CASSRTGTAVTGELFF
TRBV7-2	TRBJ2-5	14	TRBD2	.	TGTGCCAGCAGCCCGGGACTAGCCGAAGAGACCCAGTACTTC	CASSPGLAEETQYF
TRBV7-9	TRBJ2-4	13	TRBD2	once	TGTGCCAGCAGCCCGGAGGGAGCGGGAGTTTCGTACTTC	CASSPEGAGVSYF
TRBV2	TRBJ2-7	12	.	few	TGTGCCGGAGGACAGAGGACCTACGAGCAGTACTTC	CAGGQRTYEQYF
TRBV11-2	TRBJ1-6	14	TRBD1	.	TGTGCCAGCGGAATCGGGACAGGGAATTCACCCCTCCACTTT	CASGIGTGNSPLHF
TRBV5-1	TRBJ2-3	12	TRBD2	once	TGCGCCAGCAGCCCGGGGGGGGATACGCAGTATTTT	CASSPGGDTQYF
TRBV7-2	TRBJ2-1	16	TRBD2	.	TGTGCCAGCAGCCTAGCTCACGGACTAGAATACAATGAGCAGTTCTTC	CASSLAHGLEYNEQFF
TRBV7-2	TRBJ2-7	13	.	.	TGTGCCAGCAGCTTAGGAGGGTTCTACGAGCAGTACTTC	CASSLGGFYEQYF
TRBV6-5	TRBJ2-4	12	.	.	TGTGCCAGCAGTTACCCGGCGGTAAACGAGGACTTC	CASSYPAVNEDF
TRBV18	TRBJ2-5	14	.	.	TGTGCCAGCTCACCCAGTGCGCGAGGAGAGACCCAGTACTTC	CASSPSARGETQYF
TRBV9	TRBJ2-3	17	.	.	TGTGCCAGCAGCGTATTTCAGGGTCTTGGGAGCACAGATACGCAGTATTTT	CASSVFQGLGSTDTQYF
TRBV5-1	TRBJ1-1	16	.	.	TGCGCCAGCAGCTTGTTTATGAGGGCCCTGGGGACTGAAGCTTTCTTT	CASSLFMRALGTEAFF
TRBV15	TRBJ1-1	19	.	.	TGTGCCACCAGCAGAGCTGGAGTGATAGGGAGGGGAATGAACACTGAAGCTTTCTTT	CATSRAGVIGRGMNTEAFF
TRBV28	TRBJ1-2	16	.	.	TGTGCCAGCAGTCTAGCGACAGCCATTCTTAACTATGGCTACACCTTC	CASSLATAILNYGYTF
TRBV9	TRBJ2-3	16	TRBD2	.	TGTGCCAGCAGCGTGCCCTTAGCGGGAGCGGCAGATACGCAGTATTTT	CASSVPLAGAADTQYF
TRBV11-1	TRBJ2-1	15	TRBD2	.	TGTGCCAGCAGCTTAGTGGCGGGAGTGACAAATGAGCAGTTCTTC	CASSLVAGVTNEQFF
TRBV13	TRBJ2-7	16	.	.	TGTGCCAGCAGCTTAGGCGGACTACAATTTGACTACGAGCAGTACTTC	CASSLGGLQFDYEQYF
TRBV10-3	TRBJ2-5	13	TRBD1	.	TGTGCCACCCAGGGGGAAGAAAGAGAGACCCAGTACTTC	CATQGEERETQYF
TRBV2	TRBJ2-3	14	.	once	TGTGCCAGCAGTGAAGATAGCCTCACAGATACGCAGTATTTT	CASSEDSLTDTQYF
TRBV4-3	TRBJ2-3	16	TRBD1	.	TGCGCCAGCAGCCAGGGCACAGGGGGCAGCACAGATACGCAGTATTTT	CASSQGTGGSTDTQYF
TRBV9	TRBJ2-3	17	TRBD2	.	TGTGCCAGCAGCATAGGGACTAGCGGGAGGAGGGCAGATACGCAGTATTTT	CASSIGTSGRRADTQYF
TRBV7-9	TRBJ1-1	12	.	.	TGTGCCAGCAGACGCTCCCCCGAGTCCGCTTTCTTT	CASRRSPESAFF
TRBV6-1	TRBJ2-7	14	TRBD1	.	TGTGCCAGCAGTCCCCGACAGGGATCCTACGAGCAGTACTTC	CASSPRQGSYEQYF
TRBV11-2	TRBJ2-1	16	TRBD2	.	TGTGCCAGCAGCTTAGAACCCAGCGGGGGCTACAATGAGCAGTTCTTC	CASSLEPSGGYNEQFF
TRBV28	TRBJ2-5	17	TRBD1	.	TGTGCCAGCAGTTTGTCTCAGCCAGGGGGATGGAAGGAGACCCAGTACTTC	CASSLSQPGGWKETQYF
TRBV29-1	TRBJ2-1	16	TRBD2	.	TGCAGCGTTGTTAGCGGGAAATCCTATTCCTACAATGAGCAGTTCTTC	CSVVSGKSYSYNEQFF
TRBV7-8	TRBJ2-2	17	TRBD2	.	TGTGCCAGCAGCTTTTTAGCGGGAGGGGTGAACACCGGGGAGCTGTTTTTT	CASSFLAGGVNTGELFF
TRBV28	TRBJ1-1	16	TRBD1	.	TGTGCCAGCAGCCTTGGGGGGACAGGGGTTGCATTAGGAGCTTTCTTT	CASSLGGTGVALGAFF
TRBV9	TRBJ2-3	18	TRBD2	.	TGTGCCAGCAGCCCCACCGGGACTAGCGGGGGAGGCACAGATACGCAGTATTTT	CASSPTGTSGGGTDTQYF
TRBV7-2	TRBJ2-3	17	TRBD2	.	TGTGCCAGCAGCTCGCCGACTAGCGGGAGGGCCTTGGATACGCAGTATTTT	CASSSPTSGRALDTQYF
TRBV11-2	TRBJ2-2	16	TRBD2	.	TGTGCCAGCAGCTTAGTCTCAGCGGGAGGTACCGGGGAGCTGTTTTTT	CASSLVSAGGTGELFF
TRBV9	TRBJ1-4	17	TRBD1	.	TGTGCCAGCAGCGTAGCTGGGGAGGGACAGGGAGGCGAAAAACTGTTTTTT	CASSVAGEGQGGEKLFF
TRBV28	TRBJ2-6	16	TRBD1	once	TGTGCCAGCAGTCACAGGGGGGTCTCTGGGGCCAACGTCCTGACTTTC	CASSHRGVSGANVLTF
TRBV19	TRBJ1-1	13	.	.	TGTGCCAGTTCCTACAGGGAAAGCACTGAAGCTTTCTTT	CASSYRESTEAFF
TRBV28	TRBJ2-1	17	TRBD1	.	TGTGCCGGAGGGACAGGGGGCATTAAGGGCTCCTACAATGAGCAGTTCTTC	CAGGTGGIKGSYNEQFF
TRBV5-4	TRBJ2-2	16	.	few	TGTGCCAGCAGCCTACAGGGTTTGGGATCCACCGGGGAGCTGTTTTTT	CASSLQGLGSTGELFF
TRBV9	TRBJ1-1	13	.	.	TGTGCCAGCAGCCCCACCCCAGGACAGGAAGCTTTCTTT	CASSPTPGQEAFF
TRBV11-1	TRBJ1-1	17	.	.	TGTGCCAGCAGCTTAGTGGCGGGCCGGCCCATGAACACTGAAGCTTTCTTT	CASSLVAGRPMNTEAFF
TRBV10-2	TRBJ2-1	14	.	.	TGCGCCAGCAGTGGACTAGTGATGAACAATGAGCAGTTCTTC	CASSGLVMNNEQFF
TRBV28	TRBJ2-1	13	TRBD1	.	TGTGCCAGCAGCTTCACAGGGGACGTTGAGCAGTTCTTC	CASSFTGDVEQFF
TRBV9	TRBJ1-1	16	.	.	TGTGCCAGCAGCGTAGCAGGGGAGCCCAGTTTGACTGAAGCTTTCTTT	CASSVAGEPSLTEAFF
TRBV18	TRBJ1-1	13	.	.	TGTGCCAGCTCACCATATGGCGGAAAGGGGGCTTTCTTT	CASSPYGGKGAFF
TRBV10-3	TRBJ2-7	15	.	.	TGTGCCATCAGTGAGTCTAGAGAGCTCTCCTACGAGCAGTACTTC	CAISESRELSYEQYF
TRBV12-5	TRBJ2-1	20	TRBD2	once	TGTGCTAGTGGTTTGCTATTGACTAGCGGGAGCGGGGGCTCCTACAATGAGCAGTTCTTC	CASGLLLTSGSGGSYNEQFF
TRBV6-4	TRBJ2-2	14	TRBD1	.	TGTGCCAGCAGAGGGACAGGGGAGACCGGGGAGCTGTTTTTT	CASRGTGETGELFF
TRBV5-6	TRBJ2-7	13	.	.	TGTGCCAGCAGCTTTAGAAGTGTGTACGAGCAGTACTTC	CASSFRSVYEQYF
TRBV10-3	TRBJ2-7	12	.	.	TGTGCCGCGGGGCTCTCCCCCTACGAGCAGTACTTC	CAAGLSPYEQYF
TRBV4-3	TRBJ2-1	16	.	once	TGCGCCAGCAGCCATGCCACAGCAACAGACTACAATGAGCAGTTCTTC	CASSHATATDYNEQFF